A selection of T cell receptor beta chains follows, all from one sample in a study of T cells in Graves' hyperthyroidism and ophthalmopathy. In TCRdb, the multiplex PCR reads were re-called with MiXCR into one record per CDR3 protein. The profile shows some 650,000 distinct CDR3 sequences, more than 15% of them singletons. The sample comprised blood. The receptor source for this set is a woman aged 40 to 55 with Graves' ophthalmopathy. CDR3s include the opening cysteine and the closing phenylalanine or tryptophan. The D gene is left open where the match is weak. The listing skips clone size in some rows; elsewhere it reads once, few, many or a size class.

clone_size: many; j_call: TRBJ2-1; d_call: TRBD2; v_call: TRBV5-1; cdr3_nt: TGCGCCAGCAGCTTGGAAGGTAGCGGGAACAATGAGCAGTTCTTC; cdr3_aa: CASSLEGSGNNEQFF
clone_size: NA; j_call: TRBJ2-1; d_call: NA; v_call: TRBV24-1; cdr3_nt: TGTGCCACCAGTGGTGGGCTAGCCGAATACAATGAGCAGTTCTTC; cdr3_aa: CATSGGLAEYNEQFF
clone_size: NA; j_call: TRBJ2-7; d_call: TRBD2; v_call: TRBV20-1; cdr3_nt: TGCAGTGCTGGATTCCCCTCCGGGACTAGCGGGAGCTACGAGCAGTACTTC; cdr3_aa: CSAGFPSGTSGSYEQYF
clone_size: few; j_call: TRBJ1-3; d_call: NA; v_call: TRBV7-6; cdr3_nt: TGTGCCAGCAGCCCGGCACAGGGATTCAGAAACACCATATATTTT; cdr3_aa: CASSPAQGFRNTIYF
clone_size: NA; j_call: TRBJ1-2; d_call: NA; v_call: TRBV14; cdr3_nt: TGTGCCAGCAGCCAAGCTAATCAGGGTGGCTACACCTTC; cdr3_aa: CASSQANQGGYTF
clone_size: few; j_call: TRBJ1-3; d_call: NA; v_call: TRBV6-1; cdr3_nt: TGTGCCAGCAGTCGGGGACTGATCTCTGGAAACACCATATATTTT; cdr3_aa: CASSRGLISGNTIYF
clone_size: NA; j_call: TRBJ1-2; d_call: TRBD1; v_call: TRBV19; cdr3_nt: TGTGCCAGTAGTATGAGGGACAGGGCTGTCTATGGCTACACCTTC; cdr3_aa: CASSMRDRAVYGYTF
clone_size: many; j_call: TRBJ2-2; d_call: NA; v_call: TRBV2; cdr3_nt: TGTGCCAGCAAGGATGAGGATGCCAGGGAGCTGTTTTTT; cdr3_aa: CASKDEDARELFF
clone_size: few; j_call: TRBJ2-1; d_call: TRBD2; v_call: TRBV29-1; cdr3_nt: TGCAGCGTTGAATGGGCTAGCGGGAGTTCCAATGAGCAGTTCTTC; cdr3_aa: CSVEWASGSSNEQFF
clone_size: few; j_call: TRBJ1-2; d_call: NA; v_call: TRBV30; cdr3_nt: TGTGCCTGGAGTGTACAACGGCAGGGAGGAAATGGCTACACCTTC; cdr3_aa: CAWSVQRQGGNGYTF
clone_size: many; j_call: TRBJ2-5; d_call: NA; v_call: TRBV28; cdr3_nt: TGTGCCAGCAGCTCGGGGCCAGAGACCCAGTACTTC; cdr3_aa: CASSSGPETQYF
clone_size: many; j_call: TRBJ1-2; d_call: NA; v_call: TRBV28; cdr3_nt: TGTGCCAGCAGTACAACGGACTATGGCTACACCTTC; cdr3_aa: CASSTTDYGYTF
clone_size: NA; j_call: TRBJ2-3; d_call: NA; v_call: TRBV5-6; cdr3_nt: TGTGCCAGCAGCCCGGGAGAAGATACGCAGTATTTT; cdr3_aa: CASSPGEDTQYF
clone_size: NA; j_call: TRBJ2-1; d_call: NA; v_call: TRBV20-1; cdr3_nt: TGCAGTGGGGGGGCGGGCTCCTACAATGAGCAGTTCTTC; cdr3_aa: CSGGAGSYNEQFF
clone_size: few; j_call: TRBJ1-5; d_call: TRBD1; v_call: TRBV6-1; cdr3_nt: TGTGCCAGCAGAGAGCCGGGACAGATATTTTATAGCAATCAGCCCCAGCATTTT; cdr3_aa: CASREPGQIFYSNQPQHF
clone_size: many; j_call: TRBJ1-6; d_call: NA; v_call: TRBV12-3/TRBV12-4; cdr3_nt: TGTGCCAGCAGTTCAGAGAGCTCCTATAATTCACCCCTCCACTTT; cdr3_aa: CASSSESSYNSPLHF
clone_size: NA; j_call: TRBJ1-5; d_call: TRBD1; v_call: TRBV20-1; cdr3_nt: TGCAGTGCTAGTAGGACAGGGAATCAGCCCCAGCATTTT; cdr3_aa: CSASRTGNQPQHF
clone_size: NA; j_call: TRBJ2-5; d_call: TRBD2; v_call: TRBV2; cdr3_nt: TGTGCCAGCAGTGACACTAGCGGGGACCTGGAGACCCAGTACTTC; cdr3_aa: CASSDTSGDLETQYF
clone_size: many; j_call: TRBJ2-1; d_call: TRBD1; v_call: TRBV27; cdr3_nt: TGTGCCAGCAGTGCGGACAGGGGAGAATACAATGAGCAGTTCTTC; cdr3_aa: CASSADRGEYNEQFF
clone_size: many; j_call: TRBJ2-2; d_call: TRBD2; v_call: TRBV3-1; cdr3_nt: TGTGCCAGCAGCCGGACTAGCGGGATCACCGGGGAGCTGTTTTTT; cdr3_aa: CASSRTSGITGELFF
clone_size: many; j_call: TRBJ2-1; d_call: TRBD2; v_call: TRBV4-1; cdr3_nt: TGCGCCAGCAGCCAAGAGACTAGCGGGTCTTACAATGAGCAGTTCTTC; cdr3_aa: CASSQETSGSYNEQFF
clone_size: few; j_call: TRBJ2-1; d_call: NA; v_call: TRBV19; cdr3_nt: TGTGCCAGTAGTATAGATAGCGGCTACAATGAGCAGTTCTTC; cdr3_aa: CASSIDSGYNEQFF
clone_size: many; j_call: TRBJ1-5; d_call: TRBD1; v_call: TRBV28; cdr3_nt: TGTGCCAGCAGTTACCCTGGACAGGATAGCAATCAGCCCCAGCATTTT; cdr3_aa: CASSYPGQDSNQPQHF
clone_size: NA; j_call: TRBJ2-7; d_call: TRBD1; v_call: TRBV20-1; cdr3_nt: TGCAGTGCTAAACACCGGGACAGATCCTACGAGCAGTACTTC; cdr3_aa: CSAKHRDRSYEQYF
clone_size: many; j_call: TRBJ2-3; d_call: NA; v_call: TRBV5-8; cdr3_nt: TGTGCCAGCAGCCTTTATACTGCAGATACGCAGTATTTT; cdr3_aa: CASSLYTADTQYF
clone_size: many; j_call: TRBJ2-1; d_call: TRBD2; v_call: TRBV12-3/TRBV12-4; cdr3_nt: TGTGCCAGCAGTTTAAAGGGGACTAGCGGATACAATGAGCAGTTCTTC; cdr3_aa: CASSLKGTSGYNEQFF
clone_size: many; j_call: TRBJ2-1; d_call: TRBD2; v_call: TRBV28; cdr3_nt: TGTGCCAGCAGTTTACTAGCGGGAGTCATGGAGCAGTTCTTC; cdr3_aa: CASSLLAGVMEQFF
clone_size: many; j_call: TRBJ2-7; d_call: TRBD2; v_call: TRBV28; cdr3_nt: TGTGCCAGCAGAGGTTCTAGCGGGAGTGGTTCCTACGAGCAGTACTTC; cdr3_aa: CASRGSSGSGSYEQYF
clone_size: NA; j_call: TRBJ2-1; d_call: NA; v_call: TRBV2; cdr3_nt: TGTGCCAGCAGGGGGGGGGGGGGGCGGTGGGCGAATGAGCAGTTCTTC; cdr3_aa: CASRGGGGRWANEQFF
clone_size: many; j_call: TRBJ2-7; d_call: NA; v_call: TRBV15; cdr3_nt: TGTGCCACCAGCAGAGATTTGGAAGCGCCGCGCTCCTACGAGCAGTACTTC; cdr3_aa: CATSRDLEAPRSYEQYF
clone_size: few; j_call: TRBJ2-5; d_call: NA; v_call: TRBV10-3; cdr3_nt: TGTGCCATCGGGTCGTCCCCTGGAGGGCAAGAGACCCAGTACTTC; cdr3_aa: CAIGSSPGGQETQYF
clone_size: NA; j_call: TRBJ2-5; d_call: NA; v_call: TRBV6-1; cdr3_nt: TGTGCCAGCAGCCACAGATCGGAGGGGGCGCCTAAAGAGACCCAGTACTTC; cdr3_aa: CASSHRSEGAPKETQYF
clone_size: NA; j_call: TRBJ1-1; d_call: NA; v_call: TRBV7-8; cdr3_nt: TGTGCCAGCAGCTCCGGTCCCGGGACATCTGGTACTGAAGCTTTCTTT; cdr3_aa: CASSSGPGTSGTEAFF
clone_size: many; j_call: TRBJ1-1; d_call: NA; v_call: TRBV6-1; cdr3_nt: TGTGCCAGCAGTTGGACCCTTCCAGGGGCAGCTACTGAAGCTTTCTTT; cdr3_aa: CASSWTLPGAATEAFF
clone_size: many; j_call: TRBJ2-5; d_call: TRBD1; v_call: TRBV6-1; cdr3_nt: TGTGCCAGCAACGACAGGGGCGTCAAAGAGACCCAGTACTTC; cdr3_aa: CASNDRGVKETQYF
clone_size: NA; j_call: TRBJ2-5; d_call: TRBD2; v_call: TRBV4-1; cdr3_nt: TGCGCCAGCAGCCTATCCCGGGGGCGGGGGGGCGAAGAGACCCAGTACTTC; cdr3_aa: CASSLSRGRGGEETQYF
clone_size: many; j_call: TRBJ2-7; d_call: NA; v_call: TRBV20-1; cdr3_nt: TGCAGTGCTAGAGAAAGGAAAACCTTGCAGCAGTACTTC; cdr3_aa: CSARERKTLQQYF
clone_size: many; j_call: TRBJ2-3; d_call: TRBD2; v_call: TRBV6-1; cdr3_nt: TGTGCCAGCAGTGAAATAGCGGGAGGACTAGCACTTGCAGATACGCAGTATTTT; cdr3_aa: CASSEIAGGLALADTQYF
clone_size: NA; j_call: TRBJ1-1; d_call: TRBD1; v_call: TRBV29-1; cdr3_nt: TGCAGCGCCGACAGGGGCTTGGGCACTGAAGCTTTCTTT; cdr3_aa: CSADRGLGTEAFF
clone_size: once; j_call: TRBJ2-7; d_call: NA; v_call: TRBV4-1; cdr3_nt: TGCGTCAGCAGCCAAGGTACAGGTACCTACGAGCAGTACTTC; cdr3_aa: CVSSQGTGTYEQYF
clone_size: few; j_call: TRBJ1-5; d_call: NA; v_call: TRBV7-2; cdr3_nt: TGTGCCAGCAGCCAGCGACAGAGGGTGTCGTATAGCAATCAGCCCCAGCATTTT; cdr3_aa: CASSQRQRVSYSNQPQHF
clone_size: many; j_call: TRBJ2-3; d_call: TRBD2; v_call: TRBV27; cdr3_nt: TGTGCCAGCAGTTATAGGGGCGGGAGGGCCTTGGATACGCAGTATTTT; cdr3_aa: CASSYRGGRALDTQYF
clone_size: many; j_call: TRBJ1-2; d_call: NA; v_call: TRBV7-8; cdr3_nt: TGTGCCAGCAGCTTACGGGCTCAGGGAGACTATGGCTACACCTTC; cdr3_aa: CASSLRAQGDYGYTF
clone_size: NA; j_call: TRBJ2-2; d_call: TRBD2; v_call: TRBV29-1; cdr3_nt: TGCAGCGTGCTAGCGGGGGAACCCACCGGGGAGCTGTTTTTT; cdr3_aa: CSVLAGEPTGELFF
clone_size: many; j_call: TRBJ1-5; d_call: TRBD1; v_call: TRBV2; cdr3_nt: TGTGCCAGCGACAGGGCAGGGCTCAATCAGCCCCAGCATTTT; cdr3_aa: CASDRAGLNQPQHF
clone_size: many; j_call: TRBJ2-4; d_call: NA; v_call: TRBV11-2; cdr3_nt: TGTGCCAGCAGCTTAGACCGGGGTATTCAGTACTTC; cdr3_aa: CASSLDRGIQYF
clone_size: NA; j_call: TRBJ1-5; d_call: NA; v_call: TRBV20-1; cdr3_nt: TGCGGTGCTAGCGGAAATCAGCCCCAGCATTTT; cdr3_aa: CGASGNQPQHF